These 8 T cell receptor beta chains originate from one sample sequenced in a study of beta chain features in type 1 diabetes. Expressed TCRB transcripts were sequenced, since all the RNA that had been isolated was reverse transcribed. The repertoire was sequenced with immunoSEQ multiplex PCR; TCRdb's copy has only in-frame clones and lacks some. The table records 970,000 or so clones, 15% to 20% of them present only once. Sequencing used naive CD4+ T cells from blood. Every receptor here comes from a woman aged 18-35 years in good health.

This CDR3 is CASSHADRSTGNTIYF. CDR3 nucleotide sequence: TGTGCCAGCAGCCATGCGGACAGGTCGACTGGAAACACCATATATTTT. The chain has TRBV14 and TRBJ1-3, with 7 bases lining up with TRBD1. Germline CDR1 and CDR2: SGHDN and FVKESK. The CDR3 runs to 16 residues. V lost 3 bases and J lost 2; bases outside the gene matches: 7.

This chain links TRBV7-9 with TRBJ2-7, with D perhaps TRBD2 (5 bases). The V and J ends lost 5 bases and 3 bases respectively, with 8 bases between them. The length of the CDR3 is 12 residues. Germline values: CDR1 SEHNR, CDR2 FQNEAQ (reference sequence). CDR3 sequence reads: CASSTSGYEQYF. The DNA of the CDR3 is TGTGCCAGCAGCACAAGCGGCTACGAGCAGTACTTC.

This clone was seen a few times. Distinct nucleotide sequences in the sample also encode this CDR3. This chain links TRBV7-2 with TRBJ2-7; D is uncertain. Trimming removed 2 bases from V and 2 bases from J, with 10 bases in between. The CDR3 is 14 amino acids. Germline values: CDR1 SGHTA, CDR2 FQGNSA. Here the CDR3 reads CASSLNPGAYEQYF. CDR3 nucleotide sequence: TGTGCCAGCAGCTTAAACCCCGGCGCCTACGAGCAGTACTTC.

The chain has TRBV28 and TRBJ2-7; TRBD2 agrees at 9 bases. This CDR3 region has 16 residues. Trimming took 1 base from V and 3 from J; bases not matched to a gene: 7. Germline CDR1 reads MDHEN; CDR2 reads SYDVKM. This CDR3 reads CASSLFRLAENYEQYF. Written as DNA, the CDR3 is TGTGCCAGCAGTTTATTTCGACTAGCGGAAAACTACGAGCAGTACTTC.

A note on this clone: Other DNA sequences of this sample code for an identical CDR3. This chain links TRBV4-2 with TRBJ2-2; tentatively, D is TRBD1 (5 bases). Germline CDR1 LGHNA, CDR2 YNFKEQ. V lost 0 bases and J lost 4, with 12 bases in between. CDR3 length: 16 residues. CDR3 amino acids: CASSQEGPTLTGELFF. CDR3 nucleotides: TGTGCCAGCAGCCAAGAGGGGCCAACACTCACCGGGGAGCTGTTTTTT.

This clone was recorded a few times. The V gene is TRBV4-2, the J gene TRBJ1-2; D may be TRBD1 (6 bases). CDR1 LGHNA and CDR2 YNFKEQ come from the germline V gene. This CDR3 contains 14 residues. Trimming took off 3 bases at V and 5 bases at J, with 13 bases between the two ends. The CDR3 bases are TGTGCCAGCAGCCAGAGGGACATCCCATATGGCTACACCTTC. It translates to CASSQRDIPYGYTF.

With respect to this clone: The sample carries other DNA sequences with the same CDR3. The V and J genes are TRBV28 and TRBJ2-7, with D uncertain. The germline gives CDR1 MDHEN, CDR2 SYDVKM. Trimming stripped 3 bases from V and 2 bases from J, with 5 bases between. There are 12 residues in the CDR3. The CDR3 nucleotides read TGTGCCAGCAGTTTGAATCCCTACGAGCAGTACTTC. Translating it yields CASSLNPYEQYF.

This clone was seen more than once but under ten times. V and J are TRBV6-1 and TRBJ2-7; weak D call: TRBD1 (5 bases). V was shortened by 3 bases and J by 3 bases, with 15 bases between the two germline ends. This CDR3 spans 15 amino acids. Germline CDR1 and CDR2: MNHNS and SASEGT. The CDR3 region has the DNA TGTGCCAGCAGTGAGGGAAGGGGCTTTTACTACGAGCAGTACTTC. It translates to CASSEGRGFYYEQYF.